Below are 13 T cell receptor beta chains sequenced from a single sample in a study of OX40 agonist ivuxolimab in advanced cancers. Library preparation was by the immunoSEQ multiplex PCR assay. Not all clones reach the TCRdb copy of this immuneACCESS table, which keeps in-frame sequences only. Checked studies attribute under half of the gap to unresolved V genes and leave the rest unexplained. Within this sample are over 85,000 clones, with about 86% of them counted one time only. The biggest ten clones account for roughly 5.5% of the sample. The specimen comprised CD4+ or CD8+ T cells sorted from blood, sampled in a trial of the OX40 agonist ivuxolimab. The receptors come from an adult with an advanced solid tumor such as melanoma, head and neck, liver or kidney cancer.

CDR3 residues: CATSLDRGYEKLFF. DNA of the CDR3: TGTGCCACCAGCCTGGACAGGGGATACGAAAAACTGTTTTTT. The chain has TRBV15 and TRBJ1-4; TRBD1 agrees at 9 bases. Germline V gene lookup returns CDR1 LNHNV and CDR2 YYDKDF (reference sequence). V shed 5 bases and J 8 bases; nucleotides not matched to a gene: 6. CDR3 length: 14 residues.

The chain uses TRBV7-2 and TRBJ1-2; weak D call: TRBD1 (5 bases). The CDR3 spans 15 residues. The germline V and J ends were trimmed by 4 bases and 6 bases, with 18 bases remaining between them. Germline CDR1 reads SGHTA; CDR2 reads FQGNSA. As DNA, the CDR3 is TGTGCCAGCAGCTCCCCCCCGGGGGAAAGGAATGGCTACACCTTC. It codes for CASSSPPGERNGYTF.

The chain couples TRBV4-3 to TRBJ1-3; the D gene is possibly TRBD1 (5 bases). The CDR3 extends over 18 amino acids. Germline V gives CDR1 LGHNA, CDR2 YSLEER. Trimming shortened V by 0 bases and J by 1 base, and 16 bases separated the two germline ends. The CDR3 here is CASSQDAGGISSGNTIYF. CDR3 DNA sequence: TGCGCCAGCAGCCAAGATGCGGGGGGGATTTCTTCTGGAAACACCATATATTTT.

The chain recombines TRBV5-1 with TRBJ2-1; 8 positions match TRBD2. The V gene's germline CDR1 is SGHRS and CDR2 YFSETQ. After removal of 7 bases from V and 14 bases from J, the junction contained 8 bases not matched to a gene. This CDR3 contains 11 residues. CDR3 sequence reads: CASRESGGKFF. The CDR3 DNA sequence: TGCGCCAGCCGTGAAAGCGGGGGAAAGTTCTTC.

This sequence joins TRBV18 and TRBJ1-1, with unresolved D. The CDR3 is made up of 13 amino acids. V was clipped by 3 bases and J by 1 base, with 6 bases between them. Germline V gene sequence: CDR1 KGHSH, CDR2 LQKENI. CDR3 amino acids: CASSPPTNTEAFF. CDR3 bases: TGTGCCAGCTCACCTCCCACGAACACTGAAGCTTTCTTT.

The chain has TRBV5-1 and TRBJ2-7; D might be TRBD1 or TRBD2, each matching 5 bases. V shed 1 base and J shed 2 bases, with 10 bases lying between them. CDR3 length: 14 amino acids. Germline lookup yields CDR1 SGHRS and CDR2 YFSETQ. The CDR3 bases are TGCGCCAGCAGCTTGTTTGGGGGAACCTACGAGCAGTACTTC. The encoded protein is CASSLFGGTYEQYF.

The chain combines TRBV15 with TRBJ1-1, with TRBD1 matching over 7 bases. V lost 0 bases and J lost 5; bases outside the gene matches: 9. The CDR3 length is 16 residues. CDR1 LNHNV and CDR2 YYDKDF come from the germline V gene (reference sequence). CDR3 region: CATSRDLRQGGTEAFF. DNA for the CDR3: TGTGCCACCAGCAGAGATCTGAGACAGGGTGGGACTGAAGCTTTCTTT.

This sequence joins TRBV5-6 and TRBJ1-2; D may be TRBD1 (6 bases). Germline V lookup: CDR1 SGHDT, CDR2 YYEEEE. The CDR3 covers 13 residues. V lost 4 bases and J 8 bases, leaving 15 bases between the germline ends. Here the CDR3 DNA reads TGTGCCAGCAGCCTACTACAGGGAAGGGGCTACACCTTC. Its translation is CASSLLQGRGYTF.

The chain uses TRBV27 and TRBJ2-5; maybe TRBD1 (6 bases). CDR1 and CDR2 from the germline V gene are MNHEY and SMNVEV (reference sequence). With 6 bases removed from V and 5 bases from J, the gap between germline ends came to 13 bases. The CDR3 extends over 13 amino acids. CDR3 in DNA: TGTGCCAGCAGACCCACAGGGCGGGAGACCCAGTACTTC. Amino acid sequence: CASRPTGRETQYF.

The chain combines TRBV2 with TRBJ2-3; 12 bases are a match to TRBD2. The CDR3 consists of 16 residues. Germline V gene lookup returns CDR1 SNHLY and CDR2 FYNNEI. The J segment lost 2 bases and the V segment lost 6 bases, leaving 6 bases of the junction unmatched. The CDR3 here is CASSSLAGGTTDTQYF. The CDR3 nucleotides read TGTGCCAGCAGCTCTCTAGCGGGGGGGACCACAGATACGCAGTATTTT. The whole variable domain, filled in from reference TRBV2 and TRBJ2-3, reads EPEVTQTPSHQVTQMGQEVILRCVPISNHLYFYWYRQILGQKVEFLVSFYNNEISEKSEIFDDQFSVERPDGSNFTLKIRSTKLEDSAMYFCASSSLAGGTTDTQYFGPGTRLTVL.

The chain links TRBV4-2 to TRBJ2-1; D remains ambiguous. V lost 5 bases to trimming and J lost 9 bases, with 14 bases between them. The CDR3 covers 13 residues. In germline, CDR1 is LGHNA, CDR2 YNFKEQ. For the CDR3, the DNA is TGTGCCAGCAGCTTGGGTGTAGTAGGTGAGCAGTTCTTC. This gives the protein CASSLGVVGEQFF.

The DNA of the CDR3 is TGTGCCAGCAGCTTAGCCAGGGCCCAAGAGACCCAGTACTTC. It translates to CASSLARAQETQYF. The chain couples TRBV7-2 to TRBJ2-5, with a tentative D call TRBD1 (5 bases). The CDR3 spans 14 residues. V dropped 0 bases and J dropped 1 base, with 6 bases sitting between them. Germline V gene sequence: CDR1 SGHTA, CDR2 FQGNSA.

This chain's CDR3 is CASSRKQNTEAFF. The CDR3 nucleotides read TGTGCCAGCAGCCGAAAACAGAACACTGAAGCTTTCTTT. V gene TRBV11-1 combines with J gene TRBJ1-1; D is undetermined. Trimming took off 5 bases at V and 1 base at J, with 8 bases between the two ends. Germline V gene lookup returns CDR1 SGHAT and CDR2 FQDESV (reference sequence). The CDR3 is 13 amino acids.